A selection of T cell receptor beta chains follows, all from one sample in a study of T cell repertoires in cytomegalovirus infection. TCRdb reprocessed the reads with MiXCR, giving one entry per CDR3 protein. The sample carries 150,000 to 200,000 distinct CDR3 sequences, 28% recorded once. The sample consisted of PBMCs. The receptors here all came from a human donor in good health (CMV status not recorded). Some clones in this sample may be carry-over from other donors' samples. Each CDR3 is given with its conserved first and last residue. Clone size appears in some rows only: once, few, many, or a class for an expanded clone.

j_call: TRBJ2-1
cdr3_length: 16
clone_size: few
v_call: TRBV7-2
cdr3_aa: CASSTREGALHNEQFF

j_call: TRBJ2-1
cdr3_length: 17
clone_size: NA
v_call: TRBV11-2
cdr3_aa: CASSRPLAESSYNEQFF

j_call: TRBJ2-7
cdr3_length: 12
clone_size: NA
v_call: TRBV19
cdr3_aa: CASSMGLYEQYF

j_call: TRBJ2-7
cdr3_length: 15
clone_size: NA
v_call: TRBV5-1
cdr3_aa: CASSLAGQGNYEQYF

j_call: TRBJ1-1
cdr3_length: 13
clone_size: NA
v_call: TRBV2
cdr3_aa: CATSGQVLSEAFF

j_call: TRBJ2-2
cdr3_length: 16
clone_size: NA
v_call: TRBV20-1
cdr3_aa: CSARGTGGWNTGELFF

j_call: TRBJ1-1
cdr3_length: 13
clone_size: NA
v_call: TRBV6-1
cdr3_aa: CASRGTGVTEAFF

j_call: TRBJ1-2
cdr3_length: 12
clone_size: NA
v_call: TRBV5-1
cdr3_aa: CASSFEGVGYTF

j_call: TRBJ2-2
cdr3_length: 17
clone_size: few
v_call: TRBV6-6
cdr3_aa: CASSSPQRGKNTGELFF

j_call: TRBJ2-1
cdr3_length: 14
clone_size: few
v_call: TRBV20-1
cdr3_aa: CSARDVLSLDEQFF

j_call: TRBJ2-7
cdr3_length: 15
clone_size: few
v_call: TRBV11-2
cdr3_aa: CASSADSLSTYEQYF

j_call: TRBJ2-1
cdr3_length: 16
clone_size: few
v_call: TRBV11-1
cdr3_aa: CASSLQASGVTNEQFF